This T cell receptor (beta chain) was captured by sequencing in a study of blood T cells in healthy people across ages. Overall study findings and caveats: Investigators viewed diversity estimates from one million T cells as underestimates, the study reported.

Between the trimmed V and J ends, which lost 4 bases and 0 bases, there was a span of 6 bases. Germline assignment: CDR1 LGHDT and CDR2 YNNKEL (reference sequence). This CDR3 has 13 residues. This clonotype showed up just a few times. What it binds is not known. A J-beta primer mix and a sample-barcoded 5' primer were used in a second PCR of roughly 6 to 12 cycles. Template switching added a 12-random-nucleotide identifier to every cDNA molecule. TCRdb reprocessed the 5' RACE reads with MiXCR, giving one entry per CDR3 protein. The sample contains about 1.4 million distinct CDR3 sequences, around 55% of which appear only once.

The genes are TRBV3-1 and TRBJ2-5, with D hard to call. The sequenced material came from blood. This clonotype originated in a young man in good health. CDR3 in amino acids: CASSPANQETQYF. CDR3 bases: TGTGCCAGCAGCCCCGCAAACCAAGAGACCCAGTACTTC.